This TCR beta chain was identified during a study of persistence of HIV-infected CD4 T cells. Trimming removed 5 bases at V and 6 bases at J, with 14 bases between. Germline-derived CDR1 and CDR2 are KGHSH and LQKENI. CDR3 length: 15 residues. Overlapping HIV-1 Gag 15-mer peptides at around 0.91 ug per peptide per mL were used. Sorting selected CD4+ T cells upregulating both CD40 ligand and CD69. In the case of this clone: The antigen is not known.

This was the immunoSEQ version 4 assay in survey mode. Only in-frame clones appear in the TCRdb table, and some are missing; sequencing was by immunoSEQ multiplex PCR. The sample contains over 15,000 clones, roughly 60% of which appear only once. The sequencing used CD4+ T cells sorted from PBMCs after roughly 17-hour stimulation, collected from a patient who received antiretroviral therapy. The receptor was isolated from an adult woman with HIV who was CMV-seropositive. The V and J genes are TRBV18 and TRBJ1-6; possibly TRBD1 for D (6 bases). The CDR3 protein is CASSSLQGFNSPLHF. For the CDR3, the DNA is TGTGCCAGCTCATCCCTACAGGGATTTAATTCACCCCTCCACTTT. The full variable domain, its missing parts supplied by reference TRBV18 and TRBJ1-6, is NAGVMQNPRHLVRRRGQEARLRCSPMKGHSHVYWYRQLPEEGLKFMVYLQKENIIDESGMPKERFSAEFPKEGPSILRIQQVVRGDSAAYFCASSSLQGFNSPLHFGNGTRLTVT.